This entry describes one T cell receptor beta chain. Its antigen remains undetermined. The sample holds no much larger clone one base away, and base qualities are not on file. This record belongs to a study of shared clonotypes between healthy human individuals (TCRdb year 2020). About the study as a whole: A couple of women and three men aged 18 to 49 years were included in the cohort. For each donor, CD4 naive and CD4 memory were each run on three plates, CD8 naive on two plates, and CD8 memory on one plate. Blood TCR repertoires of five healthy adults were deeply sequenced to estimate repertoire size and the extent of clonotype sharing between individuals. To increase sequencing depth and limit assay-specific biases, TCR repertoire library preparation and sequencing were carried out by different laboratories using diverse techniques. Each donor's leukapheresis produced roughly between roughly 0.9 and 9 billion PBMCs. Beyond this particular receptor, the publication reports: Around 5.4% of naive CD4, around 3.5% of naive CD8, approximately 2.2% of memory CD4, and 0.4% of memory CD8 clonotypes were shared across several donors. Larger estimated clonotype richness was generally found for naive subsets than for memory subsets. Sampling was restricted to blood, and TCR repertoires in tissues likely differ from the TCR repertoires found in blood. Incomplete sequencing was indicated by rarefaction of sorted-subset datasets, despite the large sequencing depth. Pairwise subsampling indicated that sequencing depth was expected to affect the degree of clonotype sharing among donors. Compared with non-shared clonotypes, the clonotypes found in all four sorted-subset donors had higher generation probabilities. The genetic and exposure-history diversity represented was limited by the small number of donors.

The donors were healthy, HIV-negative adults who had no recently reported acute infections or vaccinations. Only Caucasian adults living in Nashville, Tennessee, USA were represented among the donors. CD4+ T cells were enriched through magnetic negative selection, after which naive cells were positively selected on CD45RA and the remaining negative fraction served as the memory subset. Blood was collected by leukapheresis, and PBMCs were isolated by Ficoll-Histopaque density gradient centrifugation and then cryopreserved in liquid nitrogen vapor phase. Analytical flow cytometry was used to check the purity and quantity of every magnetically sorted T cell population. Genomic DNA was isolated from each sorted fraction and quantified by UV absorbance on a Nanodrop 2000c. TCR CDR3 regions were amplified from genomic DNA by multiplex PCR using the deep immunoSEQ assay. Extracted genomic DNA from each cell subset was distributed evenly across all wells of several immunoSEQ 96-well plates, and each plate was treated as a replicate. For sorted subsets, 150 to 250 ng genomic DNA, equal to about 30,000 T cell genomes, was loaded into each replicate PCR. Purified libraries were quantified with a Qubit 3.0 fluorometer, sized on a Bioanalyzer 2100, and re-quantified with the KAPA Library Quantification kit. Every immunoSEQ 96-well plate was sequenced on a dedicated single-read 150-cycle Illumina NextSeq 550 flow cell. Per the authors' processing: Because the immunoSEQ output held only junctional sequences and lacked quality scores, the filtering could not match the filtering applied to full-length reads. To assign V/J genes and CDR3, sequences were annotated using PyIR, a Python wrapper for IgBLAST v1.9, with IMGT germline references. Reads were removed for weak V/J assignments (E-value above 1e-6), missing CDR3, stop codons, out-of-frame junctions, or ambiguous translated residues. V3J clonotypes were defined by identical inferred V gene, J gene, and CDR3 amino acid sequence. Percentage overlap between repertoires was computed as shared unique clonotypes divided by the size of the smaller repertoire. Three approaches were used to assess repertoire richness: RTK rarefaction, the Chao1 estimator, and Recon v2.1 estimates of unobserved clonotypes. Generation probabilities were computed with OLGA for all TCRbeta clonotypes obtained by the gDNA method from several donors. In its TCRdb copy, this immuneACCESS table keeps in-frame sequences only and misses some clones. Where compared with another copy, unresolved V genes explain less than half of these, and the others have no known cause. V, J and clone size derive from that table, while D and trimming were established from the DNA sequence. The sample table holds about 2.3 million clones, of which about 90% were seen once. The ten largest clones take up 0.37% of the sample.

From the germline V gene, CDR1 is SQVTM and CDR2 is ANQGSEA. V lost 6 bases and J lost 0 bases; the stretch between them is 18 bases long. The cysteine opens and the phenylalanine closes a CDR3 of 15 amino acids. The CDR3 DNA has 45 bases and is translated from base 1. The material sequenced was naive CD4+ T cells from PBMCs. Sample cell subset or site, as interpreted from the label and publication: CD45RA+ positively selected. This receptor was obtained from a man between 18 and 29 years old in good health. Some clones in this sample may be carry-over from other donors' samples. The sequence joins TRBV29-1 to TRBJ2-7, with the D segment identity uncertain. CDR3 reads: CSVETRPRSSYEQYF. The nucleotide sequence is TGCAGCGTCGAGACCCGTCCCAGGAGCTCCTACGAGCAGTACTTC.